The TCR beta chain described here comes from a study of blood T cell repertoires in COVID-19. Participants reported their clinical history, and cohort assignment relied on those reports. Method: immunoSEQ multiplex PCR; TCRdb's copy keeps in-frame clones and lacks some. The sample has some 200,000 clones, over 80% seen once. The CDR3 length is 15 residues. The V end was cut by 3 bases, the J end by 0 bases, with 11 bases between. Germline V gene lookup returns CDR1 MNHNS and CDR2 SASEGT. The sequenced sample consisted of PBMCs or T cells enriched from blood (not recorded which). The rearrangement links TRBV6-1 to TRBJ1-1, with D unclear. The clonotype originates from a man between 18 and 35 years old with acute COVID-19. CDR3 residues: CASSDFPTVNTEAFF. As DNA, the CDR3 is TGTGCCAGCAGTGATTTCCCTACAGTGAACACTGAAGCTTTCTTT.